A single sample gave rise to the 27 T cell receptor beta chains below, sequenced in a study of cytomegalovirus exposure and HLA in healthy donors. Vbeta (60) and Jbeta (13) primers were used in the PCR. Sequencing used immunoSEQ multiplex PCR; TCRdb keeps in-frame clones, though not all of them. Seen here are 210,000 or so clones, approximately 80% observed once, and the top ten hold 1.4%. Sequencing was done on a sample of PBMCs. Every receptor here comes from a girl under 18 in good health and CMV-seronegative.

The genes are TRBV5-6 and TRBJ2-7, with 8 bases identical to TRBD1. Trimming took 3 bases from V and 0 from J; bases not matched to a gene: 2. CDR3 length equals 14 residues. Germline loops: CDR1 SGHDT, CDR2 YYEEEE. The CDR3 DNA follows: TGTGCCAGCAGCTGGGGACAGGTCTCCTACGAGCAGTACTTC. Protein product: CASSWGQVSYEQYF.

The V and J genes are TRBV6-1 and TRBJ2-4; D ambiguous. The CDR3 totals 16 residues. Trimming removed 2 bases from V and 0 bases from J, with 11 bases in between. In germline, CDR1 is MNHNS, CDR2 SASEGT. The DNA for the CDR3 is TGTGCCAGCAGTGAACTCGTATCCTTAGCCAAAAACATTCAGTACTTC. It translates to CASSELVSLAKNIQYF.

The V and J genes are TRBV19 and TRBJ1-1; tentatively, D is TRBD1 (6 bases). Per germline, CDR1 LNHDA and CDR2 SQIVND (reference sequence). V was cut by 0 bases and J by 4 bases, with 12 bases left in between. This CDR3 region has 15 residues. The CDR3, as DNA: TGTGCCAGTAGTATAGAGTGGTCAGGGGTCACTGAAGCTTTCTTT. This sequence encodes CASSIEWSGVTEAFF.

This chain joins TRBV7-2 and TRBJ1-3, with D uncertain. This CDR3 has 16 amino acids. The ends were cut back, 1 base at V and 0 bases at J, with 10 bases in the middle. The germline V gene encodes CDR1 SGHTA and CDR2 FQGNSA. CDR3 protein: CASSLDSSHSGNTIYF. CDR3 sequence (DNA): TGTGCCAGCAGCTTAGACAGTTCTCACTCTGGAAACACCATATATTTT.

Here the CDR3 DNA reads TGTGCCAGTAGCCGACCGGGACAGGGTTCCTACGAGCAGTACTTC. Its protein product is CASSRPGQGSYEQYF. This chain links TRBV19 with TRBJ2-7; 9 positions match TRBD1. V trimming: 6 bases; J trimming: 1 base; junction bases outside the gene matches: 7. CDR1 is LNHDA, CDR2 SQIVND, per germline (reference sequence). This CDR3 contains 15 residues.

The J gene is TRBJ1-4, the V gene TRBV11-2; D ambiguous. This CDR3 region has 12 residues. Germline values: CDR1 SGHAT, CDR2 FQNNGV. Trimming stripped 3 bases from V and 8 bases from J, with 7 bases between. This CDR3 is CASSFQVEKLFF. In nucleotides, the CDR3 is TGTGCCAGCAGCTTCCAGGTGGAAAAACTGTTTTTT. The full variable domain, rest sourced from reference TRBV11-2 and TRBJ1-4, is EAGVAQSPRYKIIEKRQSVAFWCNPISGHATLYWYQQILGQGPKLLIQFQNNGVVDDSQLPKDRFSAERLKGVDSTLKIQPAKLEDSAVYLCASSFQVEKLFFGSGTQLSVL.

The J gene is TRBJ2-1, the V gene TRBV6-5, with 9 bases identical to TRBD1. J lost 8 bases, V lost 5 bases, and 7 bases had no gene match. The length of the CDR3 is 14 residues. CDR1 is MNHEY and CDR2 is SVGAGI in the germline V gene. CDR3 in amino acids: CASSPGTGRYEQFF. For the CDR3, the DNA is TGTGCCAGCAGTCCCGGGACAGGGAGGTATGAGCAGTTCTTC.

The chain carries TRBV18 and TRBJ2-7; 8 bases match TRBD1. The junction had 8 bases not matched to a gene; V was cut back by 8 bases and J by 2 bases. The CDR3 totals 14 residues. The germline V gene encodes CDR1 KGHSH and CDR2 LQKENI. The CDR3 nucleotides read TGTGCCAGCACTCTACAGGGGGTCACCTACGAGCAGTACTTC. Protein: CASTLQGVTYEQYF.

This clone appeared once. The chain couples TRBV7-3 to TRBJ2-1; 9 nucleotides match TRBD2. The length of the CDR3 is 15 residues. Germline lookup yields CDR1 SGHTA and CDR2 FQGTGA. The V segment lost 3 bases and the J segment 8 bases; nucleotides outside the gene matches: 8. The CDR3 region is CASSFSGGQGYEQFF. The CDR3 DNA follows: TGTGCCAGCAGCTTTAGCGGGGGCCAGGGGTATGAGCAGTTCTTC.

The genes are TRBV2 and TRBJ2-7; 9 positions match TRBD2. This CDR3 is 15 amino acids long. Per germline, CDR1 SNHLY and CDR2 FYNNEI. V trimming: 6 bases; J trimming: 2 bases; junction bases outside the gene matches: 8. The CDR3 DNA is TGTGCCAGCAGGGCCGGGACTAGCAATACCTACGAGCAGTACTTC. It translates to CASRAGTSNTYEQYF. The variable domain in full, with the rest retrieved from reference TRBV2 and TRBJ2-7, is EPEVTQTPSHQVTQMGQEVILRCVPISNHLYFYWYRQILGQKVEFLVSFYNNEISEKSEIFDDQFSVERPDGSNFTLKIRSTKLEDSAMYFCASRAGTSNTYEQYFGPGTRLTVT.

V and J are TRBV2 and TRBJ1-1, with 9 positions matching TRBD1. Germline V CDR1 and CDR2: SNHLY, FYNNEI. This CDR3 region has 13 residues. The junction had 5 bases not matched to a gene; V was cut back by 7 bases and J by 5 bases. CDR3 sequence (DNA): TGTGCCAGCAACAGGGGGCTACTTACTGAAGCTTTCTTT. The encoded protein is CASNRGLLTEAFF.

The gene calls are TRBV30 and TRBJ1-1, with D maybe TRBD1 (6 bases). This CDR3 comprises 14 residues. CDR1 and CDR2 (germline): GTSNPN, SVGIG (reference sequence). The V end was cut by 0 bases, the J end by 0 bases, with 8 bases between. CDR3: CAWSVAGVNTEAFF. DNA of the CDR3: TGTGCCTGGAGTGTAGCAGGGGTGAACACTGAAGCTTTCTTT.

J is TRBJ2-2 and V is TRBV5-1, with 9 bases that match TRBD1. This CDR3 comprises 16 residues. Trimming cost V 2 bases and J 6 bases; bases outside gene matches: 8. Looked up from germline, CDR1 is SGHRS and CDR2 is YFSETQ. CDR3 in DNA: TGCGCCAGCAGCTTTGGGGCAAGGACAGGGGCCGGGGAGCTGTTTTTT. Amino acid sequence: CASSFGARTGAGELFF.

The chain joins TRBV2 to TRBJ1-5; no definite D call. The CDR3 extends over 13 amino acids. Germline V gene lookup returns CDR1 SNHLY and CDR2 FYNNEI. The V end lost 5 bases, the J end lost 7 bases, and 12 bases lay between the germline ends. The CDR3 sequence is CASSRRGPQPQHF. CDR3 nucleotides: TGTGCCAGCAGTAGACGGGGTCCACAGCCCCAGCATTTT.

This clone was observed once. The gene calls are TRBV28 and TRBJ2-3; 9 bases fit TRBD2. Germline-derived CDR1 and CDR2 are MDHEN and SYDVKM. Trimming at V came to 6 bases and at J to 5 bases, leaving 15 bases not matched to a gene. The CDR3 has 17 residues. The CDR3 reads CASRSGFLAGYRDTQYF. DNA for the CDR3: TGTGCCAGCAGGTCGGGGTTCCTAGCGGGGTATAGAGATACGCAGTATTTT.

The chain couples TRBV6-1 to TRBJ2-1, with a tentative D call TRBD2 (6 bases). CDR1 and CDR2 from the germline V gene are MNHNS and SASEGT. The CDR3 covers 15 residues. Between the trimmed V and J ends, which lost 0 bases and 9 bases, there was a span of 15 bases. The CDR3 loop is CASSEAEGSSAEQFF. As DNA, the CDR3 is TGTGCCAGCAGTGAAGCGGAGGGTTCTTCGGCTGAGCAGTTCTTC.

The gene calls are TRBV5-1 and TRBJ2-7; 9 bases align to TRBD1. Germline loops: CDR1 SGHRS, CDR2 YFSETQ. This CDR3 is built from 13 residues. Trimming cost V 4 bases and J 10 bases; bases outside gene matches: 9. CDR3 residues: CASSGRDREYQYF. The CDR3 nucleotides are TGCGCCAGCAGCGGCCGGGACAGGGAGTATCAGTACTTC.

This chain links TRBV5-1 with TRBJ1-3; D is perhaps TRBD1 (6 bases). Trimming left V 6 bases short and J 4 bases short, with 20 bases between. The germline gives CDR1 SGHRS, CDR2 YFSETQ. This CDR3 spans 16 amino acids. CDR3 nucleotide sequence: TGCGCCAGCAATTCAGGGGACGGGGGGTCCGGAAACACCATATATTTT. Encoded protein: CASNSGDGGSGNTIYF.

The chain is built from TRBV29-1 and TRBJ2-7; tentatively, D is TRBD2 (6 bases). V dropped 4 bases and J dropped 0 bases, with 16 bases sitting between them. This CDR3 is 15 amino acids long. CDR1 and CDR2 (germline): SQVTM, ANQGSEA. Here the CDR3 reads CSVAGRPGSSYEQYF. CDR3 coding DNA: TGCAGCGTTGCCGGGAGACCAGGTAGCTCCTACGAGCAGTACTTC.

The chain combines TRBV6-4 with TRBJ2-2, with D possibly being TRBD1 (6 bases). V was trimmed by 6 bases and J by 1 base, leaving 6 bases between them. CDR3 length: 13 amino acids. CDR1 MRHNA and CDR2 SNTAGT come from the germline V gene. The DNA for the CDR3 is TGTGCCAGCAGGACAGGGAACACCGGGGAGCTGTTTTTT. It is translated as CASRTGNTGELFF.

This clone has just one count. The chain combines TRBV27 with TRBJ2-1; 11 nucleotides match TRBD2. V shed 2 bases, J shed 4 bases, and the junction held 10 bases outside the gene matches. Germline assignment: CDR1 MNHEY and CDR2 SMNVEV (reference sequence). The CDR3 consists of 18 residues. The CDR3 here is CASSLRSSGRARYNEQFF. The CDR3 bases are TGTGCCAGCAGTTTACGAAGTAGCGGGAGGGCCAGGTACAATGAGCAGTTCTTC.

V usage is TRBV5-1 and J usage is TRBJ2-7; D might be TRBD1 (5 bases). This CDR3 is built from 15 residues. Per the germline V gene, CDR1 is SGHRS and CDR2 is YFSETQ. With 0 bases removed from V and 7 bases from J, the gap between germline ends came to 17 bases. In nucleotides, the CDR3 is TGCGCCAGCAGCTTGGGTGGGGCCGAGCTATTTGAGCAGTACTTC. This translates into CASSLGGAELFEQYF.

The chain combines TRBV27 with TRBJ1-2, with 10 bases lining up with TRBD1. CDR1 and CDR2 from the germline V gene are MNHEY and SMNVEV (reference sequence). Trimming at V came to 5 bases and at J to 2 bases, leaving 14 bases not matched to a gene. There are 18 residues in the CDR3. As DNA, the CDR3 is TGTGCCAGCAGTCCTTCCCGGGACAGGGGTCTGAAAAACTATGGCTACACCTTC. Its translation is CASSPSRDRGLKNYGYTF.

V and J are TRBV6-5 and TRBJ1-2; D is possibly TRBD1 (5 bases). Trimming stripped 6 bases from V and 4 bases from J, with 15 bases between. This CDR3 region has 14 residues. The V gene's germline CDR1 is MNHEY and CDR2 SVGAGI. The CDR3 DNA follows: TGTGCCAGCAGAGGGTCGGGGGAGGGCTATGGCTACACCTTC. It encodes CASRGSGEGYGYTF.

The J gene is TRBJ2-5, the V gene TRBV6-6; 7 bases are a match to TRBD1. With 0 bases clipped from V and 5 bases from J, the junction kept 9 bases outside the gene matches. The germline gives CDR1 MNHNY, CDR2 SVGAGI (reference sequence). CDR3 length: 16 residues. CDR3 nucleotides: TGTGCCAGCAGTTACTCTGGACAGGAACTAAGGGAGACCCAGTACTTC. As protein: CASSYSGQELRETQYF.

This clone has at least ten counts. The gene calls are TRBV7-8 and TRBJ2-7; 7 bases agree with TRBD1. Germline V gene data show CDR1 as SGHVS and CDR2 as FQNEAQ. The V segment lost 5 bases and the J segment 4 bases; nucleotides outside the gene matches: 8. The CDR3 spans 14 residues. The CDR3 spells CASSPEGQLYEQYF. DNA of the CDR3: TGTGCCAGCAGCCCCGAGGGACAGCTTTACGAGCAGTACTTC.

The V call is TRBV9, the J call TRBJ2-1; 9 bases are a match to TRBD2. V was pared by 2 bases and J by 3 bases, with 12 bases of the junction left unmatched. In germline, CDR1 is SGDLS, CDR2 YYNGEE. The CDR3 has 18 residues. The CDR3 is CASSVPTSGGVDYNEQFF. In DNA, the CDR3 is TGTGCCAGCAGCGTTCCGACTAGCGGAGGGGTTGACTACAATGAGCAGTTCTTC.